A single sample is the source of the 2 T cell receptor beta chains below, sequenced in a study of PD-L1 blockade in urothelial cancer. Here immunoSEQ multiplex PCR was the method, and the copy in TCRdb shows in-frame clones only, minus some. This table holds approximately 52,000 clones, approximately 72% found once. Time point described: pretreatment peripheral blood. Sample: PBMCs, taken around atezolizumab (anti-PD-L1) treatment. Receptors were obtained from a man in his 70s with urothelial cancer.

The sample holds a few counts of this clone. The chain carries TRBV30 and TRBJ1-1; D call uncertain. The CDR3 covers 17 residues. CDR1 and CDR2 from the germline V gene are GTSNPN and SVGIG (reference sequence). Trimming took 4 bases from V and 1 from J, leaving 22 bases between them. In DNA form, the CDR3 reads TGTGCCTGGACCCCTAGATACGTTTCCCAGAAGAACACTGAAGCTTTCTTT. Amino acids: CAWTPRYVSQKNTEAFF.

The V call is TRBV5-6, the J call TRBJ1-2; D may be TRBD1 (5 bases). With 6 bases removed from V and 1 base from J, the gap between germline ends came to 13 bases. Germline V lookup: CDR1 SGHDT, CDR2 YYEEEE. There are 14 residues in the CDR3. The CDR3 region is CASTGTGGNYGYTF. The CDR3, as DNA: TGTGCCAGCACCGGGACGGGAGGTAACTATGGCTACACCTTC.